These 18 T cell receptor beta chains were all obtained from the same sample, sequenced in a study of beta chain features in type 1 diabetes. General study results and limits: Shortening that was moderate but significant affected the TCRB CDR3s of Type 1 diabetes patients in all four CD4+ subsets.

These receptors have no known antigen. cDNA synthesis used the whole RNA isolate, giving expressed TCRB sequences. The method was immunoSEQ multiplex PCR; TCRdb's version includes in-frame clones alone and lacks a portion of them. The sample yields 300,000 or so clones, approximately 15% seen once. Specimen: naive CD4+ T cells from blood. These receptors were taken from a woman between 18 and 30 years old with type 1 diabetes.

This clone turned up a few times. This chain links TRBV29-1 with TRBJ2-7; TRBD1 matches 9 bases. Germline V lookup: CDR1 SQVTM, CDR2 ANQGSEA. This CDR3 has 15 amino acids. The V segment lost 4 bases and the J segment 0 bases; nucleotides outside the gene matches: 7. DNA of the CDR3: TGCAGCGTTGGCCCTCGGACAGGGGTCTCCTACGAGCAGTACTTC. Translating it yields CSVGPRTGVSYEQYF.

This clone occurred a few times. The V call is TRBV30, the J call TRBJ2-5, with 7 bases matching TRBD2. The CDR3 loop spans 14 amino acids. The ends lost 4 bases at V and 1 base at J; junction bases unmatched: 6. Germline V lookup: CDR1 GTSNPN, CDR2 SVGIG (reference sequence). CDR3 residues: CAWIGSSGQETQYF. The CDR3 DNA reads as TGTGCCTGGATTGGCTCTAGCGGCCAAGAGACCCAGTACTTC.

The chain recombines TRBV27 with TRBJ1-2; D may be TRBD1 (6 bases). This CDR3 comprises 14 residues. V gave up 5 bases and J gave up 8 bases, with 18 bases separating them. The germline V gene encodes CDR1 MNHEY and CDR2 SMNVEV (reference sequence). For the CDR3, the DNA is TGTGCCAGCAGTCCAGGACAGCCGATCCGCGGCTACACCTTC. Protein product: CASSPGQPIRGYTF.

The chain joins TRBV19 to TRBJ2-3, with D tentatively TRBD2 (5 bases). Trimming stripped 3 bases from V and 5 bases from J, with 12 bases between. This CDR3 region has 14 residues. Germline lookup yields CDR1 LNHDA and CDR2 SQIVND (reference sequence). The CDR3 loop reads CASSIEGSGDTQYF. CDR3 DNA: TGTGCCAGTAGTATTGAGGGCTCAGGAGATACGCAGTATTTT.

J is TRBJ2-7 and V is TRBV11-2; TRBD1 aligns across 7 bases. CDR1 is SGHAT, CDR2 FQNNGV, per germline. The CDR3 is 15 residues long. The trim removed 4 bases at V and 1 base at J, leaving 7 bases unmatched. The CDR3 loop reads CASSSLRDSSYEQYV. DNA for the CDR3: TGTGCCAGCAGCTCCTTGAGGGACAGTTCCTACGAGCAGTACGTC.

This clone showed up just a few times. The chain recombines TRBV11-2 with TRBJ2-4, with TRBD2 identical over 7 bases. The CDR3 is made up of 14 amino acids. Unmatched junction bases numbered 5, after V lost 2 bases and J lost 7 bases. Per the germline V gene, CDR1 is SGHAT and CDR2 is FQNNGV. The CDR3 sequence is CASSLPLAVNIQYF. The CDR3 DNA reads as TGTGCCAGCAGCTTACCGCTAGCGGTGAACATTCAGTACTTC.

This rearrangement joins TRBV29-1 to TRBJ2-7; 7 positions agree with TRBD2. V was pared by 1 base and J by 10 bases, with 7 bases of the junction left unmatched. Per germline, CDR1 SQVTM and CDR2 ANQGSEA. This CDR3 is 12 amino acids long. Written as DNA, the CDR3 is TGCAGCGTTGAAGGGGGGGGAGGTCCACAGTACTTC. Translated, it gives CSVEGGGGPQYF.

The CDR3: CASSENRAGYEQYF. DNA of the CDR3: TGCGCCAGCAGTGAAAACAGGGCAGGCTACGAGCAGTACTTC. The chain has TRBV10-1 and TRBJ2-7; tentatively, D is TRBD1 (6 bases). The germline V gene has CDR1 WNHNN and CDR2 SYGVQD (reference sequence). The V and J ends lost 3 bases and 3 bases respectively, with 12 bases between them. The CDR3 is made up of 14 amino acids.

The gene calls are TRBV7-9 and TRBJ2-5, with 11 bases that match TRBD2. This CDR3 region has 16 residues. Looked up from germline, CDR1 is SEHNR and CDR2 is FQNEAQ (reference sequence). V shed 5 bases and J 5 bases; nucleotides not matched to a gene: 10. The CDR3 DNA sequence: TGTGCCAGCAGCCCCCAACTAGCGGGAGAGGGGGAGACCCAGTACTTC. Translation: CASSPQLAGEGETQYF.

In its sample, this clone was seen a few times. The CDR3 sequence: CASSLAGALVEQFF. CDR3 in DNA: TGTGCCAGCAGCTTAGCAGGGGCCCTGGTTGAGCAGTTCTTC. The chain recombines TRBV11-2 with TRBJ2-1; D may be TRBD1 (6 bases). V was pared by 1 base and J by 9 bases, with 13 bases between. Germline CDR1 SGHAT, CDR2 FQNNGV. This CDR3 is built from 14 residues.

The V and J genes are TRBV7-9 and TRBJ2-1, with 9 nucleotides matching TRBD1. The germline V gene encodes CDR1 SEHNR and CDR2 FQNEAQ (reference sequence). The length of the CDR3 is 15 residues. V lost 3 bases to trimming and J lost 6 bases; unmatched junction nucleotides: 6. The CDR3 nucleotides read TGTGCCAGCAGCTTCCGGGACAGGGTGATCAATGAGCAGTTCTTC. It is translated as CASSFRDRVINEQFF.

The J gene is TRBJ2-5, the V gene TRBV15; 9 bases match TRBD1. This CDR3 has 14 amino acids. CDR1 and CDR2 from the germline V gene are LNHNV and YYDKDF (reference sequence). J lost 3 bases, V lost 4 bases, and 3 bases had no gene match. CDR3 amino acids: CATSTGQGEETQYF. CDR3 DNA: TGTGCCACCAGCACGGGACAGGGTGAAGAGACCCAGTACTTC. Full variable domain (outside the CDR3, taken from reference TRBV15 and TRBJ2-5): DAMVIQNPRYQVTQFGKPVTLSCSQTLNHNVMYWYQQKSSQAPKLLFHYYDKDFNNEADTPDNFQSRRPNTSFCFLDIRSPGLGDTAMYLCATSTGQGEETQYFGPGTRLLVL.

This clone was counted only a few times. This rearrangement joins TRBV4-1 to TRBJ2-1; TRBD2 matches 9 bases. Germline values: CDR1 MGHRA, CDR2 YSYEKL. The CDR3 contains 16 residues. Losses at the gene ends were 0 bases for V and 5 bases for J; bases not matched to a gene: 5. Here the CDR3 reads CASSQEKRLADNEQFF. The DNA for the CDR3 is TGCGCCAGCAGCCAAGAAAAGAGACTAGCGGACAATGAGCAGTTCTTC.

This sequence joins TRBV29-1 and TRBJ2-3, with D uncertain. The CDR3 is made up of 11 amino acids. V was pared by 7 bases and J by 6 bases, with 11 bases between. Germline lookup yields CDR1 SQVTM and CDR2 ANQGSEA. As DNA, the CDR3 is TGCAGCGGGCGTAGCCCGGATACGCAGTATTTT. As protein: CSGRSPDTQYF.

This clone was recorded a few times. The chain uses TRBV28 and TRBJ2-3, with 8 bases matching TRBD2. The CDR3 sequence is 15 residues long. V lost 5 bases and J lost 1; bases outside the gene matches: 5. Germline values: CDR1 MDHEN, CDR2 SYDVKM. This chain's CDR3 is CASSPAGEGTDTQYF. CDR3 DNA: TGTGCCAGCAGTCCAGCGGGAGAGGGCACAGATACGCAGTATTTT.

This chain connects TRBV5-4 to TRBJ2-1; TRBD2 matches at 8 bases. The length of the CDR3 is 16 residues. Germline-derived CDR1 and CDR2 are SGHNT and YYREEE (reference sequence). V gave up 4 bases and J gave up 0 bases; unmatched junction bases: 6. Here the CDR3 reads CASSRGAGASYNEQFF. The DNA for the CDR3 is TGTGCCAGCAGCCGCGGAGCGGGGGCCTCCTACAATGAGCAGTTCTTC.

This clone was observed a handful of times. The rearrangement joins TRBV28 to TRBJ2-7; maybe TRBD2 (6 bases). CDR3 size: 16 residues. V lost 6 bases, J lost 0 bases, and 18 bases lay in between. The germline CDR1 and CDR2 sequences are MDHEN and SYDVKM. In nucleotides, the CDR3 is TGTGCCAGCAGCCCCGCGGGGCCGACCAGCTCCTACGAGCAGTACGTC. This encodes CASSPAGPTSSYEQYV.

The chain is built from TRBV5-1 and TRBJ1-1; perhaps TRBD1 as D (5 bases). The length of the CDR3 is 15 residues. Germline lookup yields CDR1 SGHRS and CDR2 YFSETQ. V was shortened by 0 bases and J by 2 bases, with 11 bases between the two germline ends. DNA of the CDR3: TGCGCCAGCAGCTTGGTCCCAGGGATTAACACTGAAGCTTTCTTT. This gives the protein CASSLVPGINTEAFF.